This T cell receptor (beta chain) came from a study of blood T cell repertoires in COVID-19. Whole-study context: Material from acute and convalescent COVID-19 was sourced from the United States, Italy and Spain.

Sequenced by immunoSEQ multiplex PCR; TCRdb stores in-frame clones only, minus some. The profile shows some 330,000 clones, about 87% of them singletons. J lost 8 bases, V lost 6 bases, and 10 bases had no gene match. Per the germline V gene, CDR1 is SNHLY and CDR2 is FYNNEI. The CDR3 is 14 amino acids. This receptor was identified in a man aged 40-55 years in a cohort exposed to, infected with or recovered from COVID-19 (not recorded which). This sequence joins TRBV2 and TRBJ1-2, with TRBD1 identical over 9 bases. The material sequenced was PBMCs or T cells enriched from blood (not recorded which). CDR3 region: CASRAEQGARGYTF. The CDR3 DNA is TGTGCCAGCAGAGCTGAACAGGGGGCGCGGGGCTACACCTTC.